The 15 T cell receptor beta chains listed next were all sequenced from one sample in a study of blood T cell repertoires in COVID-19. The assay was immunoSEQ multiplex PCR, and TCRdb's table has in-frame clones only and misses some. The profile shows about 280,000 clones, roughly nine tenths of them singletons. The source material was peripheral blood. The origin of the receptors is a middle-aged man with active or convalescent COVID-19.

The chain uses TRBV2 and TRBJ2-7; 7 bases fit TRBD2. This CDR3 has 15 residues. Trimming cost V 8 bases and J 7 bases; bases outside gene matches: 17. Per germline, CDR1 SNHLY and CDR2 FYNNEI. The CDR3 spells CASAPSGGEGREQYF. The CDR3 DNA is TGTGCCAGCGCTCCGTCGGGGGGAGAGGGGAGGGAGCAGTACTTC.

The gene calls are TRBV7-9 and TRBJ1-1; 7 positions match TRBD1. CDR1 and CDR2 from the germline V gene are SEHNR and FQNEAQ (reference sequence). CDR3 size: 14 residues. The V segment lost 2 bases and the J segment 5 bases; nucleotides outside the gene matches: 5. Written as DNA, the CDR3 is TGTGCCAGCAGCTTACCAGGGGGTAGGACTGAAGCTTTCTTT. This sequence encodes CASSLPGGRTEAFF.

This chain uses TRBV5-1 with TRBJ2-3; D gene unclear. Germline CDR1 is SGHRS and CDR2 is YFSETQ. Trimming removed 4 bases at V and 2 bases at J, with 5 bases between. CDR3 length: 12 residues. CDR3 DNA sequence: TGCGCCAGCAGCAGAGACACAGATACGCAGTATTTT. Protein sequence: CASSRDTDTQYF.

The rearrangement uses TRBV2 and TRBJ1-5; 9 bases line up with TRBD1. This CDR3 contains 14 residues. Germline CDR1 is SNHLY and CDR2 is FYNNEI. V gave up 3 bases and J gave up 7 bases; unmatched junction bases: 4. This chain's CDR3 is CASSEGTGSQPQHF. The CDR3 nucleotides are TGTGCCAGCAGTGAGGGGACAGGGTCCCAGCCCCAGCATTTT.

The CDR3 nucleotides read TGCGCCAGCAGTGTTTCGGGACAGGGGGCGCGGAATGAGCAGTTCTTC. Amino acids: CASSVSGQGARNEQFF. V usage is TRBV10-1 and J usage is TRBJ2-1; 12 bases map to TRBD1. From germline, CDR1 is WNHNN and CDR2 SYGVQD (reference sequence). V gave up 4 bases and J gave up 7 bases; unmatched junction bases: 8. This CDR3 has 16 amino acids.

The chain employs TRBV12-5 and TRBJ1-5, with 7 bases that match TRBD1. After removal of 2 bases from V and 7 bases from J, the junction contained 8 bases not matched to a gene. CDR1 is LGHNT, CDR2 FRNRAP, per germline. The CDR3 contains 15 residues. As DNA, the CDR3 is TGTGCTAGTGGTTTGATGCAGGGGGAAAAACAGCCCCAGCATTTT. Translated, it gives CASGLMQGEKQPQHF.

The rearrangement joins TRBV11-2 to TRBJ2-5; possible D gene TRBD2, 5 bases. Germline assignment: CDR1 SGHAT and CDR2 FQNNGV. The CDR3 sequence is 16 residues long. V lost 5 bases and J lost 4, with 20 bases in between. The CDR3 coding sequence is TGTGCCAGCAGCCCAGCCGGATGGAGGAGTCGAGAGACCCAGTACTTC. Its translation: CASSPAGWRSRETQYF.

This clone was seen once. The V gene is TRBV10-1, the J gene TRBJ2-5; D may be TRBD1 (6 bases). The length of the CDR3 is 16 residues. V was cut by 0 bases and J by 5 bases, with 16 bases left in between. Germline CDR1 and CDR2: WNHNN and SYGVQD (reference sequence). The CDR3 reads CASSESALQGRETQYF. CDR3 coding DNA: TGCGCCAGCAGTGAGTCGGCACTACAGGGAAGGGAGACCCAGTACTTC.

The chain is built from TRBV2 and TRBJ2-2; maybe TRBD1 (5 bases). Germline lookup yields CDR1 SNHLY and CDR2 FYNNEI. Trimming took off 7 bases at V and 5 bases at J, with 11 bases between the two ends. The CDR3 extends over 13 amino acids. CDR3 amino acids: CASNSRQTGELFF. The CDR3 DNA sequence: TGTGCCAGCAACAGTCGACAGACCGGGGAGCTGTTTTTT.

The chain combines TRBV7-2 with TRBJ1-3; 7 bases fit TRBD1. The length of the CDR3 is 16 residues. The V segment lost 2 bases and the J segment 0 bases; nucleotides outside the gene matches: 4. The germline CDR1 and CDR2 sequences are SGHTA and FQGNSA. This chain's CDR3 is CASSLTGAYSGNTIYF. In nucleotides, the CDR3 is TGTGCCAGCAGCTTAACAGGGGCTTACTCTGGAAACACCATATATTTT.

The V gene is TRBV4-2, the J gene TRBJ1-4; D unresolved. The germline V and J ends were trimmed by 0 bases and 7 bases, with 12 bases remaining between them. This CDR3 is built from 15 residues. CDR1 and CDR2 from the germline V gene are LGHNA and YNFKEQ. The CDR3 reads CASSQDGSPGEKLFF. The CDR3 region has the DNA TGTGCCAGCAGCCAAGATGGGTCCCCGGGTGAAAAACTGTTTTTT.

The chain recombines TRBV28 with TRBJ2-5, with D possibly being TRBD1 (5 bases). CDR3 size: 16 residues. Per germline, CDR1 MDHEN and CDR2 SYDVKM. V dropped 4 bases and J dropped 7 bases, with 22 bases sitting between them. The CDR3 sequence is CASSSGTAVGRGTQYF. Here the CDR3 DNA reads TGTGCCAGCAGTTCTGGAACAGCTGTGGGAAGGGGGACCCAGTACTTC.

The rearrangement uses TRBV3-1 (or the pseudogene TRBV3-2) and TRBJ2-7; D gene uncertain. Trimming removed 0 bases at V and 6 bases at J, with 9 bases between. Germline V gives CDR1 LGHDT, CDR2 YNNKEL (reference sequence). This CDR3 has 13 residues. The CDR3 nucleotides read TGTGCCAGCAGCCAAGAGGGCAGTTCCGAGCAGTACTTC. Translating gives CASSQEGSSEQYF.

The CDR3 bases are TGTGCCAGCAGCATCACAGAGAACACTGAAGCTTTCTTT. Its protein product is CASSITENTEAFF. The chain couples TRBV3-1 (or the pseudogene TRBV3-2) to TRBJ1-1; D ambiguous. Trimming shortened V by 5 bases and J by 1 base, and 8 bases separated the two germline ends. CDR1 LGHDT and CDR2 YNNKEL come from the germline V gene (reference sequence). The CDR3 runs 13 residues.

The chain carries TRBV19 and TRBJ2-5, with a weak D call TRBD2 (6 bases). Germline V gives CDR1 LNHDA, CDR2 SQIVND (reference sequence). Trimming stripped 8 bases from V and 8 bases from J, with 18 bases between. CDR3 length equals 13 residues. The CDR3 is CASGAGGKRTQYF. Here the CDR3 DNA reads TGTGCCAGTGGCGCCGGCGGGAAGAGAACCCAGTACTTC.